The 6 T cell receptor beta chains below come from one sample, sequenced in a study of human T cells and chemical hapten exposure. MiXCR, applied by TCRdb to the RACE reads, yields one record per CDR3 protein. The profile shows 60,000 to 80,000 distinct CDR3 sequences, 30% to 35% of them singletons. Time point: patch test 1, 2 weeks after DPC sensitization. Treatment in this sample: therapeutic diphenylcyclopropenone sensitization with weekly scalp DPC. The input for sequencing was whole blood, taken in connection with sensitization to the hapten diphenylcyclopropenone (DPC). These receptors all come from a middle-aged man with alopecia areata. Some clones in this sample may be carry-over from other donors' samples.

This chain uses TRBV28 with TRBJ1-2, with TRBD1 matching 7 bases. The V and J ends lost 4 bases and 4 bases, in that order; junction bases with no gene match: 12. The CDR3 is made up of 16 amino acids. Germline V gene data show CDR1 as MDHEN and CDR2 as SYDVKM. The CDR3 region is CASSSTGQANPYGYTF. The CDR3, as DNA: TGTGCCAGCAGTTCCACCGGACAGGCGAACCCCTATGGCTACACCTTC.

This clonotype was seen more than once but under ten times. The chain links TRBV27 to TRBJ2-1; 12 nucleotides align to TRBD2. The CDR3 sequence is 16 residues long. V was clipped by 3 bases and J by 9 bases; unmatched bases: 9. Germline V gene lookup returns CDR1 MNHEY and CDR2 SMNVEV (reference sequence). The CDR3 DNA sequence: TGTGCCAGCAGTTTCCTAGCGGGAGGGCCTTACGTTGAGCAGTTCTTC. Its translation is CASSFLAGGPYVEQFF.

This rearrangement joins TRBV15 to TRBJ1-4; D remains unclear. CDR1 and CDR2 from the germline V gene are LNHNV and YYDKDF (reference sequence). The CDR3 covers 14 residues. V dropped 5 bases and J dropped 0 bases, with 7 bases sitting between them. CDR3 in DNA: TGTGCCACCAGCCCCGCGGCAACTAATGAAAAACTGTTTTTT. As protein: CATSPAATNEKLFF.

The V and J genes are TRBV6-2 or TRBV6-3 and TRBJ1-1; D is uncertain. CDR1 and CDR2 from the germline V gene are MNHEY and SVGEGT. Trimming took off 0 bases at V and 6 bases at J, with 11 bases between the two ends. This CDR3 is 14 amino acids long. The CDR3 DNA sequence: TGTGCCAGCAGTTACTCGGGGAGGAGGGCTGAAGCTTTCTTT. It encodes CASSYSGRRAEAFF.

The chain has TRBV20-1 and TRBJ2-1, with TRBD2 as a possible D gene (6 bases). This CDR3 has 15 amino acids. V was shortened by 0 bases and J by 1 base, with 10 bases between the two germline ends. Germline V gene sequence: CDR1 DFQATT, CDR2 SNEGSKA (reference sequence). DNA for the CDR3: TGCAGTGCTAGAGATCCGGGGGAGTCCTACAATGAGCAGTTCTTC. Amino acid sequence: CSARDPGESYNEQFF.

This clonotype has at least ten counts. The chain employs TRBV18 and TRBJ2-3; 9 bases are shared with TRBD2. CDR1 and CDR2 (germline): KGHSH, LQKENI. The CDR3 has 18 amino acids. The J segment lost 1 base and the V segment lost 2 bases, leaving 10 bases of the junction unmatched. DNA for the CDR3: TGTGCCAGCTCACCAGCCGGCGGGAGGGCCCGGGGCACAGATACGCAGTATTTT. Protein sequence: CASSPAGGRARGTDTQYF.